These 15 T cell receptor beta chains originate from one sample sequenced in a study of OX40 agonist ivuxolimab in advanced cancers. Data came from immunoSEQ multiplex PCR; TCRdb stores just in-frame clones and leaves some out. The data show about 35,000 clones, roughly 89% seen once. Specimen: CD4+ or CD8+ T cells sorted from blood, collected in a trial of the OX40 agonist ivuxolimab. These receptors were obtained from an adult with an advanced solid tumor such as melanoma, head and neck, liver or kidney cancer.

J is TRBJ1-2 and V is TRBV7-2; 9 bases match TRBD1. With V trimmed by 0 bases and J by 4 bases, 6 bases remained unmatched. The CDR3 covers 16 residues. Germline values: CDR1 SGHTA, CDR2 FQGNSA. CDR3 amino acids: CASSLASWDRVYGYTF. The DNA of the CDR3 is TGTGCCAGCAGCTTAGCTTCGTGGGACAGGGTCTATGGCTACACCTTC.

This clone has a single count. The CDR3 region is CASSLGQGIGEKLFF. In nucleotides, the CDR3 is TGCGCCAGCAGCTTAGGACAGGGAATTGGAGAAAAACTGTTTTTT. This chain joins TRBV5-1 and TRBJ1-4; TRBD1 matches at 8 bases. The V and J ends lost 2 bases and 8 bases, in that order; junction bases with no gene match: 8. The CDR3 spans 15 residues. CDR1 and CDR2 (germline): SGHRS, YFSETQ. Supplemented by reference TRBV5-1 and TRBJ1-4, the full variable domain reads KAGVTQTPRYLIKTRGQQVTLSCSPISGHRSVSWYQQTPGQGLQFLFEYFSETQRNKGNFPGRFSGRQFSNSRSEMNVSTLELGDSALYLCASSLGQGIGEKLFFGSGTQLSVL.

This chain connects TRBV9 to TRBJ2-2, with TRBD2 matching over 9 bases. The CDR3 is made up of 17 amino acids. The germline V gene encodes CDR1 SGDLS and CDR2 YYNGEE. J lost 7 bases, V lost 1 base, and 11 bases had no gene match. The CDR3 nucleotides are TGTGCCAGCAGCGTATCCGCGGGGGGGACGTGGGACGGGGAGCTGTTTTTT. This sequence encodes CASSVSAGGTWDGELFF.

This clone was found a few times. CDR3 sequence reads: CASSHEGQGTGELFF. The CDR3 DNA follows: TGCGCCAGCAGCCATGAGGGACAGGGCACCGGGGAGCTGTTTTTT. This sequence joins TRBV4-1 and TRBJ2-2; 9 nucleotides match TRBD1. Germline CDR1 MGHRA, CDR2 YSYEKL. The CDR3 covers 15 residues. The trim removed 3 bases at V and 4 bases at J, leaving 3 bases unmatched.

The V gene is TRBV27, the J gene TRBJ2-5; TRBD2 matches at 10 bases. The J call may not be correct, given that the DNA end is closer to TRBJ2-7. Germline CDR1 MNHEY, CDR2 SMNVEV (reference sequence). This CDR3 comprises 12 residues. The CDR3 DNA reads as TGTGCCAGCCGGACTAGCGGCTACGAGCAGTACTTC. Translated: CASRTSGYEQYF.

This clone was picked up one time. V usage is TRBV27 and J usage is TRBJ2-7; D gene uncertain. The CDR3 length is 15 residues. Germline CDR1 MNHEY, CDR2 SMNVEV (reference sequence). V was clipped by 3 bases and J by 0 bases, with 12 bases between them. DNA for the CDR3: TGTGCCAGCAGTTTGGCCTTTCCGAGCTCCTACGAGCAGTACTTC. It encodes CASSLAFPSSYEQYF.

The V call is TRBV7-2, the J call TRBJ2-7, with 12 bases matching TRBD2. With V trimmed by 7 bases and J by 2 bases, 3 bases remained unmatched. There are 14 residues in the CDR3. Germline assignment: CDR1 SGHTA and CDR2 FQGNSA. The CDR3 sequence: CASNGLAGPYEQYF. DNA of the CDR3: TGTGCCAGCAACGGACTAGCGGGACCCTACGAGCAGTACTTC.

CDR3 residues: CASSLDPGQGTSPLHF. The DNA for the CDR3 is TGCGCCAGCAGCCTAGACCCCGGACAGGGAACTTCACCCCTCCACTTT. The chain carries TRBV4-1 and TRBJ1-6; 8 bases fit TRBD1. The CDR3 runs 16 residues. Per the germline V gene, CDR1 is MGHRA and CDR2 is YSYEKL. The ends lost 4 bases at V and 9 bases at J; junction bases unmatched: 11.

This rearrangement joins TRBV19 to TRBJ2-3; D is perhaps TRBD2 (6 bases). From germline, CDR1 is LNHDA and CDR2 SQIVND (reference sequence). This CDR3 is 17 amino acids long. V was cut by 5 bases and J by 2 bases, with 20 bases left in between. Here the CDR3 reads CASSGSGGALDTDTQYF. CDR3 DNA sequence: TGTGCCAGTAGTGGGTCAGGCGGGGCCTTGGACACAGATACGCAGTATTTT.

The chain has TRBV6-5 and TRBJ2-7; no clear D gene. Germline CDR1 reads MNHEY; CDR2 reads SVGAGI. The V end was cut by 4 bases, the J end by 0 bases, with 7 bases between. The CDR3 sequence is 13 residues long. CDR3 nucleotides: TGTGCCAGCAGTTCTAGGGTCTCCTACGAGCAGTACTTC. Amino acid sequence: CASSSRVSYEQYF.

The chain employs TRBV2 and TRBJ1-5, with D maybe TRBD1 (6 bases). The CDR3 is 14 amino acids. CDR1 is SNHLY, CDR2 FYNNEI, per germline. V shed 2 bases and J shed 6 bases, with 11 bases lying between them. The CDR3 region is CASSEQGYGQPQHF. In DNA form, the CDR3 reads TGTGCCAGCAGTGAACAGGGGTACGGTCAGCCCCAGCATTTT.

This chain connects TRBV5-4 to TRBJ1-1; 7 bases agree with TRBD1. The germline CDR1 and CDR2 sequences are SGHNT and YYREEE (reference sequence). The CDR3 runs to 15 residues. The V and J ends lost 4 bases and 4 bases, in that order; junction bases with no gene match: 10. Written as DNA, the CDR3 is TGTGCCAGCAGCCTAGACAGGGTACAGAGCACTGAAGCTTTCTTT. It encodes CASSLDRVQSTEAFF.

The V call is TRBV5-6, the J call TRBJ1-1, with 9 bases identical to TRBD1. This CDR3 region has 15 residues. Trimming cost V 3 bases and J 4 bases; bases outside gene matches: 7. Germline V gives CDR1 SGHDT, CDR2 YYEEEE. The CDR3 is CASSWSGTGSTEAFF. CDR3 nucleotide sequence: TGTGCCAGCAGCTGGTCAGGGACAGGGAGCACTGAAGCTTTCTTT.

V usage is TRBV7-3 and J usage is TRBJ2-2; D is undetermined. V lost 3 bases and J 5 bases, leaving 7 bases between the germline ends. Germline assignment: CDR1 SGHTA and CDR2 FQGTGA. The CDR3 loop spans 13 amino acids. Here the CDR3 reads CASSLIGTGELFF. Here the CDR3 DNA reads TGTGCCAGCAGCTTGATTGGGACCGGGGAGCTGTTTTTT.

J is TRBJ2-5 and V is TRBV4-1; D may be TRBD1 (6 bases). V gave up 1 base and J gave up 5 bases, with 8 bases separating them. From germline, CDR1 is MGHRA and CDR2 YSYEKL. This CDR3 is built from 13 residues. DNA of the CDR3: TGCGCCAGCAGCCAAGCAGGGGTTGAGACCCAGTACTTC. As protein: CASSQAGVETQYF.